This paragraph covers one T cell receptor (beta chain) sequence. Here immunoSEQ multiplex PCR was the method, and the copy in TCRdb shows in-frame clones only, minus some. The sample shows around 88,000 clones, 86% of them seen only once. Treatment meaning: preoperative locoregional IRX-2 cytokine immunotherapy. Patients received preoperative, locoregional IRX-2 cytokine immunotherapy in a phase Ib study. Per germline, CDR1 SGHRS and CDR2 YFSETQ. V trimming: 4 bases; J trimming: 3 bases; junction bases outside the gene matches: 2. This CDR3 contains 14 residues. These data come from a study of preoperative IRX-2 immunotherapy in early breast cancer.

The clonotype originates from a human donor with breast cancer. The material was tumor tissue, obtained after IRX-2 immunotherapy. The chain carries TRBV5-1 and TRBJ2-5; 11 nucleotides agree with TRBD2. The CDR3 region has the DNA TGCGCCAGCAGCCGGGGACTAGCGGAAGAGACCCAGTACTTC. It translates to CASSRGLAEETQYF.